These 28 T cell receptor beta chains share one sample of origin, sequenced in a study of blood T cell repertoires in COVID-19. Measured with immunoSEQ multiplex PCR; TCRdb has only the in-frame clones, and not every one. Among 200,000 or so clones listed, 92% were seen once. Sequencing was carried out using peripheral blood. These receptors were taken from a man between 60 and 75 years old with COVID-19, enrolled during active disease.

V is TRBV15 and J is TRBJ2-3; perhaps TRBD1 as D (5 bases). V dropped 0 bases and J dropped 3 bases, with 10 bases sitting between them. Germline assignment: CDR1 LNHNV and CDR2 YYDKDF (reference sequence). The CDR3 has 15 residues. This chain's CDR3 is CATSREGLGTDTQYF. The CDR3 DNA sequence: TGTGCCACCAGCAGAGAGGGGCTGGGAACAGATACGCAGTATTTT.

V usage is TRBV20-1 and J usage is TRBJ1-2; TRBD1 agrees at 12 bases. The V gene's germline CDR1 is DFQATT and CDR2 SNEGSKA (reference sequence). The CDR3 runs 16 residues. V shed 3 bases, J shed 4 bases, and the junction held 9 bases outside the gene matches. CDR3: CSASPGTGGVGYGYTF. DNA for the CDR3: TGCAGTGCTAGTCCCGGGACAGGGGGCGTGGGCTATGGCTACACCTTC.

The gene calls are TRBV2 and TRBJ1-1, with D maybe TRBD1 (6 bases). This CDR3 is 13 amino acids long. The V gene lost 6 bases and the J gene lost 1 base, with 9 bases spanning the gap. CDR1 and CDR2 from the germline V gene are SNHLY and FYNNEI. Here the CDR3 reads CASRGQPNTEAFF. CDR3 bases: TGTGCCAGCAGAGGACAGCCGAACACTGAAGCTTTCTTT.

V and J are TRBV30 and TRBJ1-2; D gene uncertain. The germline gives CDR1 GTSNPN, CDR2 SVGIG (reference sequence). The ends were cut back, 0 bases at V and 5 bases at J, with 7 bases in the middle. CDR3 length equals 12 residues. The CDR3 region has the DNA TGTGCCTGGAGTGTACTTCATTATGGCTACACCTTC. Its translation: CAWSVLHYGYTF. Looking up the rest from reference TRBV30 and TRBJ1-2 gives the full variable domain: SQTIHQWPATLVQPVGSPLSLECTVEGTSNPNLYWYRQAAGRGLQLLFYSVGIGQISSEVPQNLSASRPQDRQFILSSKKLLLSDSGFYLCAWSVLHYGYTFGSGTRLTVV.

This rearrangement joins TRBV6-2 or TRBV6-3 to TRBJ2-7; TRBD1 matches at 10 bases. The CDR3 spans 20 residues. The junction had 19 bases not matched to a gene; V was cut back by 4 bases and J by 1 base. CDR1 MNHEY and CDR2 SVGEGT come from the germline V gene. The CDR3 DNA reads TGTGCCAGCAGTTCACTCCGGGGTAAAGCCCGACAGGGGGCGTCCTACGAGCAGTACTTC. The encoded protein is CASSSLRGKARQGASYEQYF.

CDR3: CASIVTGTGDNEQFF. The DNA of the CDR3 is TGTGCCAGCATCGTGACAGGGACGGGAGACAATGAGCAGTTCTTC. The chain employs TRBV7-9 and TRBJ2-1, with TRBD1 as a possible D gene (7 bases). The CDR3 extends over 15 amino acids. In germline, CDR1 is SEHNR, CDR2 FQNEAQ (reference sequence). V shed 7 bases and J shed 5 bases, with 18 bases lying between them.

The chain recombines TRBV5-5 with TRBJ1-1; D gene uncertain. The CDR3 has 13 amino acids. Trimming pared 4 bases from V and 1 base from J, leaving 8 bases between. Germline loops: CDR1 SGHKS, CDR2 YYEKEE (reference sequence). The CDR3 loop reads CASSVRRNTEAFF. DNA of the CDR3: TGTGCCAGCAGCGTACGTAGGAACACTGAAGCTTTCTTT.

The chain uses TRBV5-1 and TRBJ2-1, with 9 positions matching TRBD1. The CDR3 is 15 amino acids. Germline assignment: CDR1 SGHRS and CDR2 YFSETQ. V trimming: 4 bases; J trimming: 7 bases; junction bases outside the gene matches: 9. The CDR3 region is CASSTGQGGPNEQFF. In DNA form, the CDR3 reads TGCGCCAGCAGCACGGGACAGGGTGGGCCGAATGAGCAGTTCTTC. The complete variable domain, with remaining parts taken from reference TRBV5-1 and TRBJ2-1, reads KAGVTQTPRYLIKTRGQQVTLSCSPISGHRSVSWYQQTPGQGLQFLFEYFSETQRNKGNFPGRFSGRQFSNSRSEMNVSTLELGDSALYLCASSTGQGGPNEQFFGPGTRLTVL.

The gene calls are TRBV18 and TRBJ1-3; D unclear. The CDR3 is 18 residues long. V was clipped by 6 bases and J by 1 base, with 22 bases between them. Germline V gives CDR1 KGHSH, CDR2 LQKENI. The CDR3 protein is CASSPWAPATQSGNTIYF. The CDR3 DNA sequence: TGTGCCAGCTCCCCTTGGGCTCCAGCCACTCAATCTGGAAACACCATATATTTT.

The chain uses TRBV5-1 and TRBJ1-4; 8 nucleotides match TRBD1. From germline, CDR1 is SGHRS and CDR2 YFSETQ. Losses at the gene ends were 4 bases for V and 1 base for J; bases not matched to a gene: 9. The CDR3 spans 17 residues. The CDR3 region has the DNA TGCGCCAGCAGCCAAACGGCCGGACAGGGAACTAATGAAAAACTGTTTTTT. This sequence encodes CASSQTAGQGTNEKLFF.

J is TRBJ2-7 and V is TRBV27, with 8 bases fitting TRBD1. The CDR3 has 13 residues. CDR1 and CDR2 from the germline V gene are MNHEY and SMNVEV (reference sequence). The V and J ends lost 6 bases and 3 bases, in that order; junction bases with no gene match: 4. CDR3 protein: CASRTGARYEQYF. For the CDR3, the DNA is TGTGCCAGCAGGACAGGGGCTCGCTACGAGCAGTACTTC.

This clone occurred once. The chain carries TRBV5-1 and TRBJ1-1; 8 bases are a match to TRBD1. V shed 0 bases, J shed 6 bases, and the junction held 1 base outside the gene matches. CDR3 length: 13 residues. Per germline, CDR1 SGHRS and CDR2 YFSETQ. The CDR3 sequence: CASSLGGQAEAFF. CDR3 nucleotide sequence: TGCGCCAGCAGCTTGGGGGGACAGGCTGAAGCTTTCTTT.

DNA of the CDR3: TGTGCCAGCAGGCGGGGTCGGGGTAGCAATCAGCCCCAGCATTTT. Its protein is CASRRGRGSNQPQHF. The V and J genes are TRBV19 and TRBJ1-5; D gene unclear. There are 15 residues in the CDR3. Between the trimmed V and J ends, which lost 9 bases and 0 bases, there was a span of 15 bases. Germline V gives CDR1 LNHDA, CDR2 SQIVND (reference sequence).

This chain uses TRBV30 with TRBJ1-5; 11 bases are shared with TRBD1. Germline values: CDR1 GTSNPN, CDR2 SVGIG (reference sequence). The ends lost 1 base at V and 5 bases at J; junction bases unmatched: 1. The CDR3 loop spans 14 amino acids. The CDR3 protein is CAWSGGQGDQPQHF. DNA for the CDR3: TGTGCCTGGAGTGGGGGACAGGGGGATCAGCCCCAGCATTTT. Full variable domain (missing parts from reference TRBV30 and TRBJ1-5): SQTIHQWPATLVQPVGSPLSLECTVEGTSNPNLYWYRQAAGRGLQLLFYSVGIGQISSEVPQNLSASRPQDRQFILSSKKLLLSDSGFYLCAWSGGQGDQPQHFGDGTRLSIL.

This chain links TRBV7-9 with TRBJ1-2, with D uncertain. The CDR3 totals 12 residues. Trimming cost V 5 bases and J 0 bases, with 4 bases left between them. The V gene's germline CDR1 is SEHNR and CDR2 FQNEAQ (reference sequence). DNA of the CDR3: TGTGCCAGCAGCCCTGCTAACTATGGCTACACCTTC. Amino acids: CASSPANYGYTF.

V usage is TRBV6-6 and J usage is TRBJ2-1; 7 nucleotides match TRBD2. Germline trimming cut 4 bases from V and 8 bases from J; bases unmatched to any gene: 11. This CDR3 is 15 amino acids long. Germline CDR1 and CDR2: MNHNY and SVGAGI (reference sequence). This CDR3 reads CASSSWGGASHEQFF. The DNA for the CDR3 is TGTGCCAGCAGTTCATGGGGAGGGGCCTCCCATGAGCAGTTCTTC.

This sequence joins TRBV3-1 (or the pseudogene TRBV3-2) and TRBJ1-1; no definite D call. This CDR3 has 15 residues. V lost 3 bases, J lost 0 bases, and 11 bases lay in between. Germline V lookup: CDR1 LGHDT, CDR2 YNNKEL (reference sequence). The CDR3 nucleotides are TGTGCCAGCAGCCACTCATTTAAGCTGAACACTGAAGCTTTCTTT. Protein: CASSHSFKLNTEAFF.

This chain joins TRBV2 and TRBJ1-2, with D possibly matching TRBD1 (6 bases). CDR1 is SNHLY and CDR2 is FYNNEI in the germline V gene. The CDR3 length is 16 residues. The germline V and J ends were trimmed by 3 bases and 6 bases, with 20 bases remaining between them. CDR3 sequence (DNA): TGTGCCAGCAGTGATTGGAGCGAACCGAACAGGGATGGCTACACCTTC. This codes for CASSDWSEPNRDGYTF.

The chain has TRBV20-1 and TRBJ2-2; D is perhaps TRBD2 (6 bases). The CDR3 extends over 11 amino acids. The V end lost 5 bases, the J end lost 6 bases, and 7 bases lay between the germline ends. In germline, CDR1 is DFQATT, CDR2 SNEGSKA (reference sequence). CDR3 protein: CSAGGSGELFF. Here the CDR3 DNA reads TGCAGTGCTGGGGGGTCCGGGGAGCTGTTTTTT.

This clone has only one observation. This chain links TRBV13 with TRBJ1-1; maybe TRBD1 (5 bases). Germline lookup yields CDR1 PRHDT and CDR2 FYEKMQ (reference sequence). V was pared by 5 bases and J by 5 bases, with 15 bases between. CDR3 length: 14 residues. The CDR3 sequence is CASSPGGGETEAFF. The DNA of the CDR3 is TGTGCCAGCAGCCCCGGGGGGGGAGAAACTGAAGCTTTCTTT.

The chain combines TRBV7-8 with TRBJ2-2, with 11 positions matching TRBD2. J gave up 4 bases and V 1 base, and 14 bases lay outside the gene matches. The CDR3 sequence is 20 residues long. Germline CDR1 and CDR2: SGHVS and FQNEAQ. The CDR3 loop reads CASSLEVVAGGPGGTGELFF. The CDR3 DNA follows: TGTGCCAGCAGCTTAGAAGTTGTAGCGGGAGGGCCGGGAGGCACCGGGGAGCTGTTTTTT. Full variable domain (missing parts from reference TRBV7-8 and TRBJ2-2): GAGVSQSPRYKVAKRGQDVALRCDPISGHVSLFWYQQALGQGPEFLTYFQNEAQLDKSGLPSDRFFAERPEGSVSTLKIQRTQQEDSAVYLCASSLEVVAGGPGGTGELFFGEGSRLTVL.

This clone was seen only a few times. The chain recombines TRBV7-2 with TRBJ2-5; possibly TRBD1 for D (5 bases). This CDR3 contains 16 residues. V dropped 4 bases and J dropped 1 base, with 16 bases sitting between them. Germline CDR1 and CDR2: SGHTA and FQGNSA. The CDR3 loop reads CASSSQDTTGQETQYF. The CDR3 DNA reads TGTGCCAGCAGCTCCCAGGACACGACCGGCCAAGAGACCCAGTACTTC.

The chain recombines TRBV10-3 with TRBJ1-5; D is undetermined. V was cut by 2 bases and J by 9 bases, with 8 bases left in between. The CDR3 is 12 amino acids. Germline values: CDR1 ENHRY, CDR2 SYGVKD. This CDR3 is CAISEVEGPQHF. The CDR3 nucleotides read TGTGCCATCAGTGAGGTTGAGGGGCCCCAGCATTTT.

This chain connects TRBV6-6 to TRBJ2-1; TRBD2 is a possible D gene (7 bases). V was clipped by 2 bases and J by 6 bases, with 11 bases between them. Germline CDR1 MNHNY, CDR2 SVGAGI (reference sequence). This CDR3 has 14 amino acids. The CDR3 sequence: CASSYGGGGNEQFF. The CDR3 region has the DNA TGTGCCAGCAGTTACGGGGGGGGCGGCAATGAGCAGTTCTTC.

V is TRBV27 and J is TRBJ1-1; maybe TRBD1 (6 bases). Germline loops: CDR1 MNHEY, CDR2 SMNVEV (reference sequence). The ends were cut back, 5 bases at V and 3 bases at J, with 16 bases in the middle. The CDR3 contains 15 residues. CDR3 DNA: TGTGCCAGCAGTAGCAGGGGATTTGGGGACACTGAAGCTTTCTTT. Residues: CASSSRGFGDTEAFF.

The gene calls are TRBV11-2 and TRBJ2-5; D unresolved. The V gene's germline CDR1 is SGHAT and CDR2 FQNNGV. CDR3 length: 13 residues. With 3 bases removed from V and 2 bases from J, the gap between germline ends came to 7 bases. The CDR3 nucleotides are TGTGCCAGCAGCTTGGCCGATCAAGAGACCCAGTACTTC. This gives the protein CASSLADQETQYF.

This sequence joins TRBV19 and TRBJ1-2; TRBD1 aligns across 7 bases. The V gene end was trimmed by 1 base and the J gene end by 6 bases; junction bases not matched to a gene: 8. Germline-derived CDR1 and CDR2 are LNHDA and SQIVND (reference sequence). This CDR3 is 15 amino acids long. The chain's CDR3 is CASSIGGTVQNGYTF. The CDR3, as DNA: TGTGCCAGTAGTATAGGTGGGACAGTCCAAAATGGCTACACCTTC.

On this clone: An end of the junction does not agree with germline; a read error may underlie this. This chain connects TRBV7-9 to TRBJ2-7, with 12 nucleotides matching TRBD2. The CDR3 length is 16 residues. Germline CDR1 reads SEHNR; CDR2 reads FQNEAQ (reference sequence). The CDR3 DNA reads TGTGCCAGCAGCTTAAACCCGGGACTAGCGGGCCCCCAGTCCCACTTC. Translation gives CASSLNPGLAGPQSHF.